This paragraph reports one T cell receptor beta chain. The specificity of this receptor is unknown. Base quality data are lacking; no much larger clone is found one base away. The entry originates in a study of CD8 T cells in ankylosing spondylitis (dated by TCRdb to 2016 to 2017). With regard to the full study: The study set out to find disease-linked TCR variants by profiling T cell receptor beta repertoires in ankylosing spondylitis patients and healthy donors. Samples of peripheral blood were taken, and for ankylosing spondylitis patients, synovial fluid was collected as well. In total, the full study cohort was made up of nearly 110 healthy donors and approximately 27 ankylosing spondylitis patients.

The CDR3 holds 14 amino acids from the cysteine to the phenylalanine. Left in the record is the CDR3 DNA by itself, 42 bases read in frame from the first base. From V the trimming removes 7 bases and from J it removes 2 bases, while the gene matches leave 5 bases of the junction unaccounted for. The germline V gene gives CDR1 as SGHRS and CDR2 as YFSETQ. What the study reported, not specific to this receptor: Significant enrichment of the disease-linked clones was reported in matched synovial fluid samples from ankylosing spondylitis patients. Some motif variants were previously reported in synovial fluid and blood of reactive arthritis patients, suggesting common disease-initiation mechanisms. Blood from ankylosing spondylitis patients appeared to be characterized by a TCR beta motif composed of about eight highly homologous amino acid variants. In peripheral blood, the disease-linked clones were found at relatively low frequencies and had a CD8+ phenotype.

Instrument on record: Illumina HiSeq 2500. Quantitative 5'-RACE with molecular barcodes was used to prepare TCR beta libraries. The authors' analysis ran thus. Disease-linked TCR variants were identified with a new computational method built on a probabilistic model of VDJ rearrangement. TCRdb passed the public sequencing reads through fastp at Q25 and MiXCR, retaining productive beta sequences. A single entry per CDR3 protein holds the most common genes and DNA from its merged rows. The V and J calls follow TCRdb's processing rather than the paper's. This sample gives 250,000 to 350,000 distinct CDR3 sequences in total; 20% of them show up just once. Around 8% of the sample is in the top ten clones.

The V gene is TRBV5-1 and the J gene is TRBJ2-3, with TRBD1 identical over 9 junction bases. Material for sequencing was blood, either unsorted or a sorted T cell fraction (not recorded which). This clonotype was sampled from a male donor with ankylosing spondylitis or in good health (not recorded which). The nucleotide sequence reads as follows: TGCGCCAGCTCGGACAGGGGCTACACAGATACGCAGTATTTT. Its translation reads: CASSDRGYTDTQYF. The full variable domain, with segments outside the CDR3 supplied by the reference TRBV5-1 and TRBJ2-3 proteins, appears as KAGVTQTPRYLIKTRGQQVTLSCSPISGHRSVSWYQQTPGQGLQFLFEYFSETQRNKGNFPGRFSGRQFSNSRSEMNVSTLELGDSALYLCASSDRGYTDTQYFGPGTRLTVL.